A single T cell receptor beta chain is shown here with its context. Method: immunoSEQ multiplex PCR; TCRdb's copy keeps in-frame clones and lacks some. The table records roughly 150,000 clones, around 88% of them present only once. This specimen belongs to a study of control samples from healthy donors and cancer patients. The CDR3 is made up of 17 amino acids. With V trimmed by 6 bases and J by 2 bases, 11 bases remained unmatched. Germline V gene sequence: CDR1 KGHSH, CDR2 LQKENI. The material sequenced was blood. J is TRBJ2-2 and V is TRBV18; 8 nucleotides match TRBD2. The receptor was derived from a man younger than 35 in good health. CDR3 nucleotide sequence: TGTGCCAGCTCCCTTTTCGCGGGGGGCCCAAACACCGGGGAGCTGTTTTTT. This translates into CASSLFAGGPNTGELFF.